This T cell receptor beta chain appears in the sequencing data of a study of tumor and adjacent non-tumor tissue in lung cancer. This CDR3 spans 15 amino acids. Germline CDR1 and CDR2: SGHKS and YYEKEE (reference sequence). This clonotype occurred many times. Germline and junction disagree at one end, which may indicate a read error. A modified ARM-PCR protocol with three rounds of nested PCR amplified TCRbeta. TCRdb reanalysed the multiplex PCR reads using MiXCR and keeps one entry per CDR3 protein. The profile covers roughly 67,000 distinct CDR3 sequences, with 60% appearing a single time and 20% taken by the ten largest. The template was RNA from unsorted bulk tissue. Between August and November 2014, newly diagnosed, chemotherapy-naive lung cancer patients underwent thoracic surgery in China.

This rearrangement joins TRBV5-5 to TRBJ2-1; 14 bases are a match to TRBD2. The sequencing sample was made of lung tumor tissue. The receptor comes from a middle-aged man with non-small cell lung cancer. CDR3 sequence: CASSPGLAGGNEQFF. In DNA form, the CDR3 reads TGCGCCAGCAGCCCCGGACTAGCGGGGGGCAATGAGCAGTTCTTC.